This TCR beta chain came from a study of T cells in Graves' hyperthyroidism and ophthalmopathy. Findings of the study overall: Ophthalmopathy was model-predicted a median about 6.9 months pre-onset.

Stable Graves' hyperthyroidism denoted no ophthalmopathy progression over 18 months. Clinical symptoms, serum thyroxine, TRAb, thyroid ultrasound and orbital computed tomography established diagnosis. Out of around 10 ml of fresh peripheral blood came the PBMCs. To note about this clonotype: Its target is unknown.

RNA transcripts gave rise to amplified TCR beta CDR3 regions. First-round RT-PCR targeting the TCR CDR3 was performed with the HTBI primer set. TCRdb re-called the multiplex PCR reads through MiXCR, storing one row per CDR3 protein. The table shows under 700,000 distinct CDR3 sequences, with 15% to 20% occurring only once. The CDR3 is 14 residues long. The germline CDR1 and CDR2 sequences are SGHDT and YYEEEE. With 2 bases clipped from V and 5 bases from J, the junction kept 4 bases outside the gene matches. This chain connects TRBV5-6 to TRBJ1-5; 7 nucleotides agree with TRBD1. The sample taken for sequencing was blood. The clonotype comes from a woman between 18 and 29 years old with Graves' hyperthyroidism. CDR3 region: CASSLNRGDQPQHF. The CDR3, as DNA: TGTGCCAGCAGCTTAAACAGGGGAGATCAGCCCCAGCATTTT.